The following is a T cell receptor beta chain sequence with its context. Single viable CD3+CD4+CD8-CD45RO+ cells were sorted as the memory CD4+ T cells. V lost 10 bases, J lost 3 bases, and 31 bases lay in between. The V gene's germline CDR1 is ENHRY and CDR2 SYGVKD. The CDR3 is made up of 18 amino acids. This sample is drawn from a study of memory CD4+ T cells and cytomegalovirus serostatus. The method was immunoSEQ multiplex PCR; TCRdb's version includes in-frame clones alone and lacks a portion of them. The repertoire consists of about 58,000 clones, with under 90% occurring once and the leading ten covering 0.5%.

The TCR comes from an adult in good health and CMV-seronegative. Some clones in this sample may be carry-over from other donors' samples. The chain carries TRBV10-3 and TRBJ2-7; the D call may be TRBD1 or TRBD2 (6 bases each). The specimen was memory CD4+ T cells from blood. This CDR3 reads CATRGSTGDRETRYEQYF. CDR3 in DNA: TGTGCCACCAGGGGCTCTACCGGGGACCGGGAGACCCGCTACGAGCAGTACTTC.